This T cell receptor beta chain originates from a study of control samples from healthy donors and cancer patients. Profiling relied on immunoSEQ multiplex PCR, and the TCRdb table lists in-frame clones only, not all of them. The sample shows about 49,000 clones, 80% to 90% of them seen only once. The CDR3 totals 14 residues. V was cut by 3 bases and J by 7 bases, with 16 bases left in between. From germline, CDR1 is SGHRS and CDR2 YFSETQ. The chain couples TRBV5-1 to TRBJ1-1, with D hard to call. Sequenced: PBMCs. This TCR came from a woman in her 50s with lung cancer. For the CDR3, the DNA is TGCGCCAGCAGCTCTACCGGACGTATGAATGAAGCTTTCTTT. Translation: CASSSTGRMNEAFF.